A selection of T cell receptor beta chains follows, all from one sample in a study of shared clonotypes between healthy human individuals. Using immunoSEQ multiplex PCR, the repertoire was profiled, and TCRdb retains in-frame clones only, with some absent. The profile shows some 2 million clones, about 94% of them singletons. The sample comprised naive CD8+ T cells sorted from blood. The receptor set was obtained from a man aged 18 to 29 in good health. Each CDR3 is given with its conserved first and last residue. Each record gives: CDR3 protein, V gene, clone size. The size entry is marked missing in some rows and otherwise reads once, few, many or a size class.

cdr3_aa: CASSLDTSDTQYF
v_call: TRBV4-3
clone_size: NA

cdr3_aa: CASSQGTTLEQYF
v_call: TRBV4-1
clone_size: NA

cdr3_aa: CASSLGGTVGNTIYF
v_call: TRBV13
clone_size: NA

cdr3_aa: CASRASGSNQETQYF
v_call: TRBV13
clone_size: NA

cdr3_aa: CASSYPRGQGAAYEQYF
v_call: TRBV7-9
clone_size: NA

cdr3_aa: CASSPRPTNEKLFF
v_call: TRBV28
clone_size: NA

cdr3_aa: CASSPSWGLYEQYF
v_call: TRBV4-1
clone_size: NA

cdr3_aa: CASTTDSPWGYTF
v_call: TRBV28
clone_size: NA

cdr3_aa: CATSSRQFPLAYEQYF
v_call: TRBV15
clone_size: NA

cdr3_aa: CASSPRGQNYGYTF
v_call: TRBV4-1
clone_size: NA

cdr3_aa: CSVETGELTEAFF
v_call: TRBV29-1
clone_size: NA

cdr3_aa: CASSRGYGYTF
v_call: TRBV14
clone_size: NA

cdr3_aa: CASSLLVTAYEQYF
v_call: TRBV28
clone_size: NA

cdr3_aa: CASSPSQGSGAIQYF
v_call: TRBV7-6
clone_size: NA

cdr3_aa: CAWNLGQGDQPQHF
v_call: TRBV30
clone_size: NA

cdr3_aa: CASSFISGRLNEQFF
v_call: TRBV19
clone_size: NA

cdr3_aa: CASSLALGLNTEAFF
v_call: TRBV5-1
clone_size: once

cdr3_aa: CASSEKVEFSGYEKLFF
v_call: TRBV2
clone_size: NA

cdr3_aa: CASSFLGEPSVTDTQYF
v_call: TRBV11-1
clone_size: NA

cdr3_aa: CASHKGGKDEKLFF
v_call: TRBV4-1
clone_size: NA

cdr3_aa: CASTDRGLSYEQYF
v_call: TRBV2
clone_size: once

cdr3_aa: CASSLSADTQYF
v_call: TRBV7-6
clone_size: NA

cdr3_aa: CASSPGQGVTEAFF
v_call: TRBV4-1
clone_size: NA

cdr3_aa: CASSDGIAGGEEQFF
v_call: TRBV6-1
clone_size: NA

cdr3_aa: CASSSFPSGGTGELFF
v_call: TRBV6-5
clone_size: NA

cdr3_aa: CASSFGGGPPAYTDTQYF
v_call: TRBV5-1
clone_size: NA

cdr3_aa: CASSLVAGTSTDTQYF
v_call: TRBV7-8
clone_size: NA

cdr3_aa: CASSLTGSDGYTF
v_call: TRBV7-3
clone_size: NA

cdr3_aa: CASSSLGWGLNEKLFF
v_call: TRBV6-6
clone_size: NA

cdr3_aa: CASREEAISYEQYF
v_call: TRBV28
clone_size: NA

cdr3_aa: CASSSTGGAYEQYF
v_call: TRBV13
clone_size: NA

cdr3_aa: CSAPYQETQYF
v_call: TRBV20-1
clone_size: NA

cdr3_aa: CASSLSYNEQFF
v_call: TRBV19
clone_size: NA

cdr3_aa: CASSRGQGEGYTF
v_call: TRBV2
clone_size: NA

cdr3_aa: CASSLGVYNEQFF
v_call: TRBV5-8
clone_size: NA

cdr3_aa: CASSFHQGASEQYF
v_call: TRBV13
clone_size: once

cdr3_aa: CASSPQGARDQPQHF
v_call: TRBV28
clone_size: NA

cdr3_aa: CASSQGAAGVGDEQFF
v_call: TRBV4-3
clone_size: NA

cdr3_aa: CASSLYARRDQPQHF
v_call: TRBV28
clone_size: NA

cdr3_aa: CAWIGDIPDEQFF
v_call: TRBV30
clone_size: once

cdr3_aa: CASRGSREGRLYEQYF
v_call: TRBV4-1
clone_size: few

cdr3_aa: CASSLSGEVAYEQYF
v_call: TRBV27
clone_size: NA

cdr3_aa: CASPGPVGVDTQYF
v_call: TRBV5-8
clone_size: NA

cdr3_aa: CASSLAGEGKNNEQFF
v_call: TRBV11-3
clone_size: NA

cdr3_aa: CASSAQSAGSYEQYF
v_call: TRBV6-5
clone_size: NA

cdr3_aa: CASSLVAVAKNIQYF
v_call: TRBV7-9
clone_size: NA

cdr3_aa: CASSLYLAGGPGGELFF
v_call: TRBV28
clone_size: NA

cdr3_aa: CASSGDRGSRGTDTQYF
v_call: TRBV6-1
clone_size: NA

cdr3_aa: CASSPIGEQYF
v_call: TRBV7-2
clone_size: NA

cdr3_aa: CASGFQQGASETQYF
v_call: TRBV12-5
clone_size: NA

cdr3_aa: CASSTGGRGGGYTF
v_call: TRBV27
clone_size: once

cdr3_aa: CASSFGLGDTQYF
v_call: TRBV13
clone_size: NA

cdr3_aa: CASSEAQGNHEQFF
v_call: TRBV6-1
clone_size: NA

cdr3_aa: CAWSLQGWEQYF
v_call: TRBV30
clone_size: NA

cdr3_aa: CASSQSRENTGELFF
v_call: TRBV23-1
clone_size: once

cdr3_aa: CASAGPIGETQYF
v_call: TRBV25-1
clone_size: NA

cdr3_aa: CASSLADLRDNEQFF
v_call: TRBV28
clone_size: NA

cdr3_aa: CASSPLEREQFF
v_call: TRBV7-9
clone_size: NA

cdr3_aa: CASSPWTGTSYEQYF
v_call: TRBV7-9
clone_size: NA

cdr3_aa: CSVGYEQFF
v_call: TRBV29-1
clone_size: NA